The clone carrying this T cell receptor (beta chain) was found a few times. TCRdb's copy holds only in-frame clones and misses some; the assay was immunoSEQ multiplex PCR. Of under 300,000 clones listed, almost 85% are singletons. This specimen belongs to a study of blood T cell repertoires in COVID-19. On the study more broadly: The United States, Italy and Spain supplied acute and convalescent COVID-19 samples. The analysed material was cDNA or gDNA that came from T cells, B-cell-depleted T cells, or PBMCs.

This CDR3 has 14 amino acids. Germline V gene sequence: CDR1 ENHRY, CDR2 SYGVKD. The V gene end was trimmed by 6 bases and the J gene end by 7 bases; junction bases not matched to a gene: 5. Self-reported history from a screening survey and questionnaire set each donor's cohort. Each recovered donor of Cohort 3 presented with two negative PCRs, clearance, or symptom resolution. The sequencing input was PBMCs or T cells enriched from blood (not recorded which). V gene TRBV10-3 combines with J gene TRBJ1-6; 8 nucleotides align to TRBD1. The TCR sequence derives from a man aged 40-49 years who had recovered from COVID-19. The CDR3 protein is CAISQGAGNSPLHF. CDR3 bases: TGTGCCATCAGCCAGGGGGCAGGGAATTCACCCCTCCACTTT.